This T cell receptor beta chain emerged from a study of metastatic and nonmetastatic thyroid tumors. The wider study: Repertoires were compared across blood and tumor or nodule tissue from malignant and benign thyroid patients.

CDR3 length: 13 residues. Germline V gene lookup returns CDR1 MNHNS and CDR2 SASEGT. Points from the study as a whole: Patients with malignant thyroid tumors reportedly had significantly higher TCR beta diversity than those with benign nodules, in blood and tumor.

On this clone: Its antigen is not identified. A junction end diverges from the germline sequence, so it may reflect a read error.

Every patient underwent thyroid surgery untreated. TCRdb re-called the PCR reads with MiXCR. The table lists roughly 30,000 clones, around a fifth of them singletons, with 39% in the top ten. The chain links TRBV6-1 to TRBJ2-2; D not resolved. The sequence came from a female donor with papillary thyroid cancer or a benign thyroid nodule (not recorded which). Some clones in this sample may be carry-over from other donors' samples. Sequencing was done on a sample of blood. The DNA of the CDR3 is TGTGCCAGCAGAATACAGATCACCGGTGAGCTGTTTTTT. This codes for CASRIQITGELFF.